This T cell receptor beta chain originates from a study of radiation and T cells in renal cell carcinoma. Time point denoted: baseline pretreatment blood. Treatment defined: 15 Gy SBRT to primary tumor, nephrectomy 4 weeks later. Blood was sampled at baseline, 2 weeks and 4 weeks after SBRT. The tumor was a clear cell renal cell carcinoma. Study-wide findings and caveats: In blood, top tumor clones expanded by 2 weeks, shrinking by 4. Baseline intratumoral clonotype presence is unknown without pretreatment biopsies.

Sequenced by immunoSEQ multiplex PCR; TCRdb stores in-frame clones only, minus some. Among some 100,000 clones, about 79% were seen once, and the ten largest hold less than 7%. With regard to this clone: As yet, its antigen is unknown.

The ends were cut back, 3 bases at V and 6 bases at J, with 10 bases in the middle. The germline V gene has CDR1 SGHTA and CDR2 FQGNSA. CDR3 size: 13 residues. This receptor was taken from a man between 60 and 75 years old with renal cell carcinoma. The sequences come from blood, collected from a patient whose treatment included radiotherapy and nephrectomy. The chain recombines TRBV7-2 with TRBJ2-3; possible D gene TRBD2, 6 bases. The CDR3 DNA follows: TGTGCCAGCAGCTTGGGACTGGGCGATACGCAGTATTTT. It translates to CASSLGLGDTQYF. The full variable domain, its missing parts supplied by reference TRBV7-2 and TRBJ2-3, is GAGVSQSPSNKVTEKGKDVELRCDPISGHTALYWYRQSLGQGLEFLIYFQGNSAPDKSGLPSDRFSAERTGGSVSTLTIQRTQQEDSAVYLCASSLGLGDTQYFGPGTRLTVL.